A selection of T cell receptor beta chains follows, all from one sample in a study of cytomegalovirus exposure and HLA in healthy donors. Sequencing was performed with immunoSEQ multiplex PCR; in TCRdb, only in-frame clones are kept and a portion is missing. This table has 200,000 or so clones, 82% appearing once. Sequences were obtained from PBMCs. These TCRs come from a boy aged 2 to 9 in good health and CMV-seronegative. Each CDR3 is given without its conserved first and last residue. Fields, in order: J gene, V gene, CDR3 length, CDR3 protein.

j_gene: TRBJ1-5
v_gene: TRBV5-1
len: 12
CDR3aa: ASSLGEVNQPQH

j_gene: TRBJ1-1
v_gene: TRBV5-6
len: 14
CDR3aa: ASSYGVFKANTEAF

j_gene: TRBJ2-7
v_gene: TRBV6-1
len: 11
CDR3aa: ATKEGQGYEQY

j_gene: TRBJ2-3
v_gene: TRBV9
len: 14
CDR3aa: ASSVGNGGRTDTQY

j_gene: TRBJ2-7
v_gene: TRBV14
len: 13
CDR3aa: ASSPRGRGSYEQY

j_gene: TRBJ1-4
v_gene: TRBV5-1
len: 13
CDR3aa: ASSDTQGRNEKLF

j_gene: TRBJ1-1
v_gene: TRBV19
len: 13
CDR3aa: ASSIGTAWNTEAF

j_gene: TRBJ2-1
v_gene: TRBV5-6
len: 13
CDR3aa: ASSLSPTSYNEQF

j_gene: TRBJ2-5
v_gene: TRBV2
len: 11
CDR3aa: ASRSGGWETQY

j_gene: TRBJ1-6
v_gene: TRBV7-9
len: 11
CDR3aa: ASTGTEYSPLH

j_gene: TRBJ1-5
v_gene: TRBV30
len: 11
CDR3aa: AWSTGKGQPQH

j_gene: TRBJ2-5
v_gene: TRBV9
len: 11
CDR3aa: ASSVEGRETQY

j_gene: TRBJ2-7
v_gene: TRBV4-1
len: 16
CDR3aa: ASSQDTGVGPSLYEQY

j_gene: TRBJ1-2
v_gene: TRBV10-3
len: 14
CDR3aa: AISAGENFPNYGYT

j_gene: TRBJ2-3
v_gene: TRBV15
len: 14
CDR3aa: ATSRGRGASTDTQY

j_gene: TRBJ1-6
v_gene: TRBV9
len: 15
CDR3aa: ASSTEGGHSYNSPLH

j_gene: TRBJ2-1
v_gene: TRBV5-1
len: 12
CDR3aa: ASSLGSSYNEQF